Sequencing of this TCR beta chain was carried out in a study of T cells in Graves' hyperthyroidism and ophthalmopathy (dated by TCRdb to the late 2010s). At the level of the whole study: Peripheral blood was collected at initial diagnosis, before any treatment. The roughly 90 discovery patients were divided at random into training and test sets in a 7:3 ratio. Prospective prediction of ophthalmopathy was tested in an independent validation cohort of approximately 19 hyperthyroidism patients and approximately 17 patients who later progressed to ophthalmopathy. After sampling, hyperthyroidism patients received methimazole starting at 30 mg daily, and ophthalmopathy patients received high-dose intravenous methylprednisolone. In addition, the study compared T-cell repertoires in thyroid tissue and in blood from roughly 6 Graves' hyperthyroidism patients. The paper describes TCR Vbeta CDR3 sequencing of about 140 peripheral blood samples, made up of fewer than 50 ophthalmopathy patients, 70 to 75 hyperthyroidism patients and about 17 progressor patients. To identify TCR V-J signatures that set the groups apart, the researchers used a discovery cohort of 100 or so patients, made up of 43 with Graves' ophthalmopathy and some 56 with stable Graves' hyperthyroidism.

For this clonotype: The antigen this receptor binds is unknown. Base qualities are missing; no much larger clone stands one base away.

Graves' hyperthyroidism was defined as stable when no progression to ophthalmopathy occurred over 18 months of follow-up. The hyperthyroidism patients were between 18 and 65 years old and newly diagnosed, with a disease duration of less than 2 months. Any patient with an uncontrolled infection, another autoimmune disease, pregnancy or lactation was excluded. Diagnoses were based on clinical symptoms, serum thyroxine and TRAb, thyroid ultrasound and orbital computed tomography. PBMCs were isolated from more than 8 ml of fresh peripheral blood by Ficoll-Paque density gradient centrifugation. Total RNA was extracted using Trizol reagent, and RNA quality was assessed on an Agilent 2100 Bioanalyzer. The TCR beta CDR3 regions were amplified from the RNA transcripts. For the first round of RT-PCR on the TCR CDR3, the HTBI primer set was used together with the Qiagen OneStep RT-PCR kit. A second multiplex PCR round built the libraries, followed by size selection and purification. Libraries were sequenced paired-end with 100 bp reads on an Illumina HiSeq2000. The paper's processing steps were these. SOAPnuke was used to process the raw data, with reads discarded if the reads contained adapters or uncalled bases, had a mean Phred below 15, or lacked an exact constant-primer or identifier match. COPE v1.2.5 was used to merge high-quality paired reads, and clonotypes were defined as unique nucleotide sequences. Clonotypes were aligned to IMGT TRBV, TRBD and TRBJ reference segments using MiTCR v1.1. Only V-J combinations with frequency above 0.0001, covering 99% to 99.2% of repertoires, were analysed. The TCS score was defined as F50 (clonal expansion) divided by E x V (chaos), with BLOSUM62-based TCRdist calculated between CDR3 peptides within each V-J. Welch's t-statistics and random forest reduced around 520 V-J features to about 13, which were used in a naive Bayes classifier (R e1071). The public reads were run again by TCRdb, first through fastp at Q25 and then through MiXCR, and only productive beta chains were kept. Records with the same CDR3 protein are collapsed into one entry carrying the most frequent genes and DNA. Clone size and V and J calls follow TCRdb, not the original study. Across this sample there are roughly 300,000 distinct CDR3 sequences, with 15% to 20% seen only once. The top ten constitute about 53% of the sample.

Broad study findings and their caveats: Blood samples also contained most of the expanded thyroid clonotypes (frequency above 0.001), which suggests that blood repertoires may reflect thyroid immune responses. In cross-validation, a model built on a 13 V-J signature told ophthalmopathy apart from stable hyperthyroidism with approximately 90% sensitivity and about 81% specificity, and in testing the same model reached 80%/75%. In validation, progression to ophthalmopathy was predicted by the model with 70.59% sensitivity and just over 72% specificity, a median of about 6 months before onset. Sample size was not statistically predetermined, and investigators were not blinded to group allocation.

The CDR3 holds 16 amino acids from the cysteine to the phenylalanine. Solely the CDR3 DNA is kept, with 48 bases framed from the first base. From a lookup of the germline V gene, CDR1 and CDR2 are SGHRS and YFSETQ. V loses 0 bases at its end and J loses 2 bases; junction bases beyond the gene matches: 5. The sequence derives from a woman between 45 and 65 years old with Graves' hyperthyroidism. Recombination connected TRBV5-1 to TRBJ2-1, with 7 central nucleotides matching TRBD2. Sequencing was performed on blood. The DNA is TGCGCCAGCAGCTTGGTTCCAGCGGGGACCTACAATGAGCAGTTCTTC. This encodes CASSLVPAGTYNEQFF.